This T cell receptor beta chain was sequenced in a study of blood T cell repertoires in COVID-19. Study information: Material from acute and convalescent COVID-19 was sourced from the United States, Italy and Spain.

The method was immunoSEQ multiplex PCR; TCRdb's version includes in-frame clones alone and lacks a portion of them. Of a few hundred thousand clones in the sample, about 87% were seen once. The CDR3 has 13 residues. Germline trimming cut 4 bases from V and 10 bases from J; bases unmatched to any gene: 9. Per germline, CDR1 LNHDA and CDR2 SQIVND (reference sequence). This TCR came from a human donor in a cohort sampled during active COVID-19. Sequencing was done on a sample of peripheral blood. The chain recombines TRBV19 with TRBJ1-1; 7 nucleotides line up with TRBD1. CDR3 coding DNA: TGTGCCAGTAGTAGCAATAGACAGGGAGCAGCTTTCTTT. It encodes CASSSNRQGAAFF.